This is a list of T cell receptor beta chains from one sample in a study of T cells in Graves' hyperthyroidism and ophthalmopathy. TCRdb reprocessed the multiplex PCR reads via MiXCR and lists one record per CDR3 protein. Among around 520,000 distinct CDR3 sequences listed, around a quarter were seen once. The sample was blood. These receptors all come from a woman aged 25 to 39 with Graves' ophthalmopathy. Both conserved end residues are part of each CDR3. D genes are given only for firm matches. Part of the rows lack a size; the others show once, few, many or a class for expanded clones.

-	-	TRBV13	TRBJ1-6	14	TGTGCCAGCAGCTCATCGGCCTATAATTCACCCCTCCACTTT	CASSSSAYNSPLHF
few	-	TRBV11-2	TRBJ2-2	16	TGTGCCAGCAGCTTCCCCCGGACAGCGAACACCGGGGAGCTGTTTTTT	CASSFPRTANTGELFF
many	-	TRBV6-2/TRBV6-3	TRBJ1-2	13	TGTGCCAGCAGTTTGGGGTGGATCTATGGCTACACCTTC	CASSLGWIYGYTF
few	-	TRBV6-5	TRBJ1-2	14	TGTGCCAGCAGTTACTCGAAACAGAACTATGGCTACACCTTC	CASSYSKQNYGYTF
-	-	TRBV10-3	TRBJ1-2	12	TGTGCCATCAGAACCGGCAACTATGGCTACACCTTC	CAIRTGNYGYTF
many	-	TRBV14	TRBJ2-1	17	TGTGCCAGCAGCCCGTCATCGGGGCGAGGAGGTGCGTATGAGCAGTTCTTC	CASSPSSGRGGAYEQFF
-	TRBD1	TRBV2	TRBJ1-1	16	TGTGCCAGCAGTCTCCCCAGGACAGGGAAGAACACTGAAGCTTTCTTT	CASSLPRTGKNTEAFF
many	-	TRBV6-1	TRBJ1-6	12	TGTGCCAGCCAGGGGATCGATTCACCCCTCCACTTT	CASQGIDSPLHF
once	-	TRBV2	TRBJ1-6	15	TGTGCCAGCAGGAAAGGAGGATTTGAGAATTCACCCCTCCACTTT	CASRKGGFENSPLHF
many	-	TRBV12-5	TRBJ2-7	13	TGTGCTAGTGCCCCAAGGGAGAACTACGAGCAGTACTTC	CASAPRENYEQYF
-	TRBD2	TRBV28	TRBJ2-7	13	TGTGCCAGCACGGGAGGGCCGACCTACGAGCAGTACTTC	CASTGGPTYEQYF
many	-	TRBV15	TRBJ2-2	13	TGTGCCACCAGCAGAGATTTCGCCGGGGAGCTGTTTTTT	CATSRDFAGELFF
-	-	TRBV4-1	TRBJ1-5	18	TGCGCCAGCAGCCAAGATCCCCCGGGCCGCTATAGCAATCAGCCCCAGCATTTT	CASSQDPPGRYSNQPQHF
many	TRBD1	TRBV24-1	TRBJ1-5	16	TGTGCCACCAGTGAAGGGACAGGGGGGAGCAATCAGCCCCAGCATTTT	CATSEGTGGSNQPQHF
few	TRBD2	TRBV7-3	TRBJ2-5	15	TGTGCCAGCAGCTTCGGGACTAGCGGGACAGAGACCCAGTACTTC	CASSFGTSGTETQYF
few	TRBD2	TRBV6-2/TRBV6-3	TRBJ2-1	16	TGTGCCAGCAGTTACATTCGGGGGGGCCCCTACAATGAGCAGTTCTTC	CASSYIRGGPYNEQFF
many	-	TRBV14	TRBJ2-7	14	TGTGCCAGCAGCCAGGGACGGAACATCCACGAGCAGTACTTC	CASSQGRNIHEQYF
many	TRBD1	TRBV19	TRBJ2-7	12	TGTGCCACAACAGACAGGGATTACGAGCAGTACTTC	CATTDRDYEQYF
-	TRBD1	TRBV14	TRBJ1-1	21	TGTGCCAGCAGCCCCCGGACAGGGGGTGGCCCCCTGCAGGCTATGAACACTGAAGCTTTCTTT	CASSPRTGGGPLQAMNTEAFF
few	-	TRBV11-2	TRBJ1-2	17	TGTGCCAGCAGCTTAGTACGGTCGTCAGGGATATACTATGGCTACACCTTC	CASSLVRSSGIYYGYTF
-	-	TRBV29-1	TRBJ2-7	12	TGCAGCGTTCATGGGGGCGTGGGCGAGCAGTACTTC	CSVHGGVGEQYF
few	-	TRBV19	TRBJ2-2	15	TGTGCCAGTAGTATAACAGGAGCGAACACCGGGGAGCTGTTTTTT	CASSITGANTGELFF
many	-	TRBV20-1	TRBJ1-2	14	TGCAGTGCCGCCTTAGCCGTCCGGACGTCCGGCTACACCTTC	CSAALAVRTSGYTF
-	-	TRBV19	TRBJ2-3	13	TGTGCCAGTAGTGGGTCCCGCACAGATACGCAGTATTTT	CASSGSRTDTQYF
many	TRBD2	TRBV6-5	TRBJ2-7	15	TGTGCCAGCAGTTACTTTCGGGGGGAACCCTACGAGCAGTACTTC	CASSYFRGEPYEQYF
-	-	TRBV6-2/TRBV6-3	TRBJ1-5	12	TGTGCCAGCAGTGTTCGGGATCAGCCCCAGCATTTT	CASSVRDQPQHF
many	-	TRBV27	TRBJ2-6	15	TGTGCCAGCAGTTCCTTCTCCTCCGGGGCCAACGTCCTGACTTTC	CASSSFSSGANVLTF
many	-	TRBV10-3	TRBJ2-5	16	TGTGCCATCAGTGAGTCGACGGTGACCCTCCAAGAGACCCAGTACTTC	CAISESTVTLQETQYF
-	-	TRBV6-1	TRBJ1-2	14	TGTGCCAGCAGTGCCTCCCGGGGGGGGTATGGCTACACCTTC	CASSASRGGYGYTF
once	-	TRBV2	TRBJ1-5	15	TGTGCCAGCAGCGATGGGGGATTCGGCAATCAGCCCCAGCATTTT	CASSDGGFGNQPQHF
few	-	TRBV2	TRBJ2-7	15	TGTGCCAGCAGTCAAGGGCGGCAGACGTCCTACGAGCAGTACTTC	CASSQGRQTSYEQYF
-	-	TRBV6-2/TRBV6-3	TRBJ2-2	17	TGTGCCAGCAGTCTCCCTTGGGCAGTGGCTCCCACCGGGGAGCTGTTTTTT	CASSLPWAVAPTGELFF
many	TRBD1	TRBV10-2	TRBJ1-1	15	TGCGCCAGCAGTGAGATCGACAGGGCGAACACTGAAGCTTTCTTT	CASSEIDRANTEAFF
few	-	TRBV6-1	TRBJ2-5	14	TGTGCCAGCAGTGAAGGAACAGGGAGAGAGACCCAGTACTTC	CASSEGTGRETQYF
many	-	TRBV4-1	TRBJ2-7	10	TGCGCCAGCGGGCACGACGAGCAGTACTTC	CASGHDEQYF
many	-	TRBV29-1	TRBJ1-1	12	TGCAGCGTTGCGATAGCGAACACTGAAGCTTTCTTT	CSVAIANTEAFF
-	-	TRBV20-1	TRBJ1-1	11	TGCAGTACGAACAGGGATTCTGAAGCTTTCTTT	CSTNRDSEAFF
many	TRBD1	TRBV6-1	TRBJ1-5	14	TGTGCCAGCAGCTCGGACAGGGGAGGACAGCCCCAGCATTTT	CASSSDRGGQPQHF
-	-	TRBV6-1	TRBJ2-7	14	TGTGCCAGCAGTGAACCACAGGCTGTCTACGAGCAGTACTTC	CASSEPQAVYEQYF
-	-	TRBV5-6	TRBJ2-7	16	TGTGCCAGCAGCTCCCCCCGGGACCGCATCTCCTACGAGCAGTACTTC	CASSSPRDRISYEQYF
-	-	TRBV27	TRBJ1-2	13	TGTGCCAGCAGTCCCGGGGGGGGTCGAGGGAGCACCTTC	CASSPGGGRGSTF
many	-	TRBV5-1	TRBJ1-2	11	TGCGCCAGCAACGCCGGCTATGGCTACACCTTC	CASNAGYGYTF
-	-	TRBV28	TRBJ2-2	13	TGTGCCGCGGCGGCCGCTAACACCGGGGAGCTGTTTTTT	CAAAAANTGELFF
many	TRBD1	TRBV6-1	TRBJ2-5	15	TGTGCCAGCAGCGCCGGGACAGGGGTTTGGGAGACCCAGTACTTC	CASSAGTGVWETQYF
many	TRBD2	TRBV6-2/TRBV6-3	TRBJ2-6	18	TGTGCCAGCAGTTACTCGGGACTAGCGGGGGGTGGGGCCAACGTCCTGACTTTC	CASSYSGLAGGGANVLTF
-	-	TRBV6-5	TRBJ2-7	14	TGTGCCAGCAGTTACCAGGCCGGTTACTACGAGCAGTACTTC	CASSYQAGYYEQYF
many	TRBD1	TRBV2	TRBJ2-7	11	TGTGCCAGCAGTTGGGACAGGCGGCCGTACTTC	CASSWDRRPYF
-	-	TRBV9	TRBJ2-5	15	TGTGCCAGCAGCGTTGCTAGCAGTTACCAAGAGACCCAGTACTTC	CASSVASSYQETQYF
few	-	TRBV5-1	TRBJ2-3	15	TGCGCCAGCACGCGAGGTAGCGGCAACACAGATACGCAGTATTTT	CASTRGSGNTDTQYF
-	-	TRBV12-3/TRBV12-4	TRBJ1-5	13	TGTGCCAGCAGATACAGGGATAATCAGCCCCAGCATTTT	CASRYRDNQPQHF
many	-	TRBV3-1	TRBJ1-1	12	TGTGCCAGCAGCCAAGGAGCCAGAAGAGCTTTCTTT	CASSQGARRAFF
-	TRBD1	TRBV18	TRBJ1-1	13	TGTGCCAGCTTACCACAGGGGGACACTGAAGCTTTCTTT	CASLPQGDTEAFF
many	-	TRBV20-1	TRBJ1-1	15	TGCAGTGCTAGGGGGTGGGGGGAAGAGAACACTGAAGCTTTCTTT	CSARGWGEENTEAFF
-	TRBD1	TRBV5-1	TRBJ2-5	14	TGCGCCAGCAGCTTACAGGGGGCGGTTGAGACCCAGTACTTC	CASSLQGAVETQYF
few	-	TRBV2	TRBJ1-5	16	TGTGCCAGCAGTGACGGGAGCGGGGGGGCTAGTCAGCCCCAGCATTTT	CASSDGSGGASQPQHF